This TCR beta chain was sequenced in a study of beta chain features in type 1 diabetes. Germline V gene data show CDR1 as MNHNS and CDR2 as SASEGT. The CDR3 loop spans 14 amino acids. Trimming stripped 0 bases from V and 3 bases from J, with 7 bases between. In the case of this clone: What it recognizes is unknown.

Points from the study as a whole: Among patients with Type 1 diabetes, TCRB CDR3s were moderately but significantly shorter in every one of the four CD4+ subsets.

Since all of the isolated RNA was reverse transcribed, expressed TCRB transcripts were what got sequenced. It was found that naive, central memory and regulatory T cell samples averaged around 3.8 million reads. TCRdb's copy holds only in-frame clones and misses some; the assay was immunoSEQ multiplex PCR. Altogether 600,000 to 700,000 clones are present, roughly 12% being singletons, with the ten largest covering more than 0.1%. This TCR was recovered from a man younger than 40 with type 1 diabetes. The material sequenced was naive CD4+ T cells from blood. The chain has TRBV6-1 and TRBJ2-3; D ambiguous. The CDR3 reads CASSEAKGTDTQYF. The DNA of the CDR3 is TGTGCCAGCAGTGAAGCGAAGGGTACAGATACGCAGTATTTT.